Listed below are T cell receptor beta chains from one sample, sequenced in a study of T cells in narcolepsy. Sequencing used immunoSEQ multiplex PCR; TCRdb keeps in-frame clones, though not all of them. The table lists about 20,000 clones, under 85% of them singletons. Sequences were obtained from memory (CD45RA-) CD4+ T cells from blood. These receptor sequences come from a human donor in good health. Both conserved end residues are part of each CDR3. The D gene is left open where the match is weak. Clone size is given for some rows only: seen once, a few or many times, or a class if the clone is expanded.

>TRBJ2-3|NA|NA|TRBV7-3
CASSLTFSTDTQYF
TGTGCCAGCAGCTTAACGTTTAGCACAGATACGCAGTATTTT
>TRBJ2-6|NA|NA|TRBV6-1
CASSEAIGGAGANVLTF
TGTGCCAGCAGTGAAGCCATTGGAGGAGCTGGGGCCAACGTCCTGACTTTC
>TRBJ1-2|NA|NA|TRBV6-5
CASSYSNHGYTF
TGTGCCAGCAGTTACTCGAACCATGGCTACACCTTC
>TRBJ2-1|TRBD2|NA|TRBV18
CASSPMGAGGSSYNEQFF
TGTGCCAGCTCACCGATGGGAGCGGGGGGGAGCTCCTACAATGAGCAGTTCTTC
>TRBJ2-2|TRBD1|NA|TRBV9
CASSPRQGAGELFF
TGTGCCAGCAGCCCCCGACAGGGGGCGGGGGAGCTGTTTTTT
>TRBJ1-2|TRBD1|few|TRBV28
CASSWVGTAYGYTF
TGTGCCAGCAGTTGGGTCGGGACAGCCTATGGCTACACCTTC
>TRBJ2-7|NA|NA|TRBV10-3
CAISFETSGEQYF
TGTGCCATCAGTTTCGAAACGAGTGGGGAGCAGTACTTC
>TRBJ1-6|NA|once|TRBV6-1
CASTLEESYNSPLHF
TGTGCCAGCACTCTCGAGGAGTCCTATAATTCACCCCTCCACTTT
>TRBJ2-6|NA|NA|TRBV5-6
CASSLGRSGANVLTF
TGTGCCAGCAGCTTGGGGCGGTCTGGGGCCAACGTCCTGACTTTC
>TRBJ1-5|NA|NA|TRBV27
CASSLSNPRGRGQPQHF
TGTGCCAGCAGTTTATCGAACCCTAGGGGAAGGGGACAGCCCCAGCATTTT
>TRBJ2-2|NA|NA|TRBV9
CASSVLDILAGELFF
TGTGCCAGCAGCGTCCTGGACATCCTCGCCGGGGAGCTGTTTTTT
>TRBJ1-4|NA|NA|TRBV6-1
CASSEMGKEEKLFF
TGTGCCAGCAGTGAGATGGGGAAAGAAGAAAAACTGTTTTTT
>TRBJ1-1|TRBD1|NA|TRBV28
CASILDRGQKGAFF
TGTGCCAGCATCCTCGACAGGGGACAGAAAGGAGCTTTCTTT
>TRBJ1-2|NA|NA|TRBV7-9
CASSSPGYGYTF
TGTGCCAGCAGCTCCCCCGGGTACGGCTACACCTTC
>TRBJ1-2|NA|NA|TRBV6-6
CASSTWEDYGYTF
TGTGCCAGCAGTACCTGGGAGGACTATGGCTACACCTTC
>TRBJ2-7|NA|NA|TRBV10-3
CASGRDGTYEQYF
TGTGCCAGCGGTCGGGACGGGACCTACGAGCAGTACTTC
>TRBJ2-3|NA|NA|TRBV5-1
CASSFEVLKDTQYF
TGCGCCAGCAGCTTTGAGGTCCTGAAGGATACGCAGTATTTT
>TRBJ1-1|TRBD1|few|TRBV5-4
CASSPITGQVGGNTEAFF
TGTGCCAGCAGCCCCATAACAGGACAGGTTGGGGGGAACACTGAAGCTTTCTTT
>TRBJ1-2|NA|few|TRBV7-9
CASSLTREERGYTF
TGTGCCAGCAGCTTAACGAGGGAAGAGCGAGGCTACACCTTC
>TRBJ1-6|NA|NA|TRBV2
CASSEESPSYNSPLHF
TGTGCCAGCAGTGAAGAGAGTCCCTCCTATAATTCACCCCTCCACTTT
>TRBJ1-5|NA|NA|TRBV2
CASSVVEGNQPQHF
TGTGCCAGCAGTGTAGTGGAGGGTAATCAGCCCCAGCATTTT
>TRBJ2-6|NA|NA|TRBV27
CASHTGSGANVLTF
TGTGCCAGCCACACAGGCTCTGGGGCCAACGTCCTGACTTTC
>TRBJ2-1|TRBD1|NA|TRBV7-8
CASSISGGSYNEQFF
TGTGCCAGCAGCATCTCAGGGGGCTCCTACAATGAGCAGTTCTTC
>TRBJ2-3|TRBD1|NA|TRBV5-1
CASSQSGQGTDTQYF
TGCGCCAGCAGCCAATCGGGACAGGGTACAGATACGCAGTATTTT
>TRBJ1-5|NA|NA|TRBV19
CAARNLNSNQPQHF
TGTGCCGCCCGTAACCTAAATAGCAATCAGCCCCAGCATTTT
>TRBJ1-6|TRBD1|NA|TRBV2
CASTERGTVNSPLHF
TGTGCCAGCACCGAGAGGGGGACAGTTAATTCACCCCTCCACTTT
>TRBJ2-1|TRBD2|NA|TRBV5-4
CASSNIAGGKIHEQFF
TGTGCCAGCAGTAACATAGCGGGAGGGAAAATCCATGAGCAGTTCTTC
>TRBJ1-2|NA|NA|TRBV18
CASGRETEYGYTF
TGTGCCAGCGGGCGGGAGACCGAGTATGGCTACACCTTC